What follows are 14 T cell receptor beta chains derived from one specimen sequenced in a study of shared clonotypes between healthy human individuals. Produced via immunoSEQ multiplex PCR; TCRdb's table is partial and in-frame only. The sample records 2 million to 2.5 million clones, 85% to 95% being singletons. Naive CD8 cells were CD45RO-negative, positively selected for CCR7, excluding terminally differentiated effector memory CD45RA+ cells. Sequenced sample: naive CD8+ T cells from PBMCs. The receptor set was obtained from a young man in good health. Some clones in this sample may be carry-over from other donors' samples.

The chain employs TRBV25-1 and TRBJ2-1; 8 bases line up with TRBD1. CDR3 length: 12 amino acids. Germline CDR1 reads MGHDK; CDR2 reads SYGVNS. V shed 8 bases, J shed 4 bases, and the junction held 1 base outside the gene matches. The CDR3 loop reads CASGDRYNEQFF. The CDR3 nucleotides read TGTGCCAGCGGGGACAGGTACAATGAGCAGTTCTTC.

The chain is built from TRBV27 and TRBJ2-7; D is unclear. Germline V gene sequence: CDR1 MNHEY, CDR2 SMNVEV (reference sequence). V was clipped by 2 bases and J by 3 bases, with 8 bases between them. The CDR3 length is 13 residues. CDR3 coding DNA: TGTGCCAGCAGTTTAGAGGCCAGCTACGAGCAGTACTTC. Amino acid sequence: CASSLEASYEQYF.

The chain employs TRBV28 and TRBJ1-5; tentative D call: TRBD1 (5 bases). The CDR3 covers 15 residues. The germline V and J ends were trimmed by 3 bases and 4 bases, with 13 bases remaining between them. Germline assignment: CDR1 MDHEN and CDR2 SYDVKM. CDR3 in DNA: TGTGCCAGCAGTTTCTTTGGGGCCCGTAATCAGCCCCAGCATTTT. This translates into CASSFFGARNQPQHF. Looking up the rest from reference TRBV28 and TRBJ1-5 gives the full variable domain: DVKVTQSSRYLVKRTGEKVFLECVQDMDHENMFWYRQDPGLGLRLIYFSYDVKMKEKGDIPEGYSVSREKKERFSLILESASTNQTSMYLCASSFFGARNQPQHFGDGTRLSIL.

The chain is built from TRBV30 and TRBJ1-2; D is uncertain. With 0 bases removed from V and 6 bases from J, the gap between germline ends came to 11 bases. CDR1 and CDR2 (germline): GTSNPN, SVGIG (reference sequence). CDR3 size: 13 residues. CDR3 bases: TGTGCCTGGAGTGTCGGATTACAGAATGGCTACACCTTC. Residues: CAWSVGLQNGYTF.

Concerning this clone itself: Other DNA sequences in the same sample also yield this CDR3. The V call is TRBV27, the J call TRBJ2-7; perhaps TRBD1 as D (5 bases). The CDR3 runs 14 residues. The V end lost 3 bases, the J end lost 2 bases, and 11 bases lay between the germline ends. The germline gives CDR1 MNHEY, CDR2 SMNVEV (reference sequence). CDR3 bases: TGTGCCAGCAGTTTGGCAGGGCCTCCCTACGAGCAGTACTTC. It codes for CASSLAGPPYEQYF.

V gene TRBV27 combines with J gene TRBJ2-4; 10 nucleotides match TRBD1. The CDR3 spans 15 residues. Germline V gene data show CDR1 as MNHEY and CDR2 as SMNVEV (reference sequence). V was pared by 8 bases and J by 5 bases, with 9 bases of the junction left unmatched. The CDR3 is CASRDRGVLQNIQYF. The CDR3 bases are TGTGCCAGCCGGGACAGGGGTGTACTCCAAAACATTCAGTACTTC.

The chain couples TRBV10-2 to TRBJ2-5; 8 positions match TRBD2. The V gene end was trimmed by 3 bases and the J gene end by 2 bases; junction bases not matched to a gene: 5. CDR1 WSHSY and CDR2 SAAADI come from the germline V gene. This CDR3 has 15 residues. The CDR3 loop is CASSDVGGRQETQYF. The CDR3 region has the DNA TGCGCCAGCAGTGATGTTGGCGGGAGGCAAGAGACCCAGTACTTC.

This clone was seen more than once but under ten times. The chain is built from TRBV14 and TRBJ2-1, with TRBD1 matching over 7 bases. V dropped 2 bases and J dropped 6; count of bases not matched to a gene: 1. The CDR3 sequence is 13 residues long. Germline V gives CDR1 SGHDN, CDR2 FVKESK. The CDR3 DNA is TGTGCCAGCAGCCAAAACAGGGGCAATGAGCAGTTCTTC. This sequence encodes CASSQNRGNEQFF.

The chain employs TRBV2 and TRBJ2-2; possible D gene TRBD2, 6 bases. The CDR3 consists of 14 residues. Per germline, CDR1 SNHLY and CDR2 FYNNEI. The germline V and J ends were trimmed by 1 base and 8 bases, with 11 bases remaining between them. The CDR3 loop reads CASSEVRAGGELFF. CDR3 nucleotides: TGTGCCAGCAGTGAAGTCCGGGCGGGGGGGGAGCTGTTTTTT.

This clone was counted a few times. The rearrangement uses TRBV27 and TRBJ1-5; D is perhaps TRBD1 (5 bases). Germline V gene data show CDR1 as MNHEY and CDR2 as SMNVEV (reference sequence). This CDR3 contains 14 residues. With 3 bases removed from V and 2 bases from J, the gap between germline ends came to 8 bases. Here the CDR3 reads CASSFLTGNQPQHF. CDR3 nucleotide sequence: TGTGCCAGCAGTTTTTTGACAGGCAATCAGCCCCAGCATTTT.

This clone was seen only a few times. The gene calls are TRBV7-9 and TRBJ1-4, with no clear D. This CDR3 contains 15 residues. Trimming removed 5 bases from V and 0 bases from J, with 10 bases in between. The germline V gene has CDR1 SEHNR and CDR2 FQNEAQ (reference sequence). CDR3 nucleotides: TGTGCCAGCAGCCAAACTCGGACAACTAATGAAAAACTGTTTTTT. Its protein product is CASSQTRTTNEKLFF.

To note about this clone: This sample also contains other DNA sequences that code for the same CDR3. The chain couples TRBV7-9 to TRBJ1-2; no clear D gene. Germline CDR1 reads SEHNR; CDR2 reads FQNEAQ (reference sequence). Trimming took off 5 bases at V and 0 bases at J, with 4 bases between the two ends. The CDR3 is made up of 12 amino acids. This chain's CDR3 is CASSPANYGYTF. As DNA, the CDR3 is TGTGCCAGCAGCCCAGCTAACTATGGCTACACCTTC.

The V and J genes are TRBV10-3 and TRBJ2-3; TRBD1 aligns across 9 bases. The V segment lost 6 bases and the J segment 5 bases; nucleotides outside the gene matches: 6. Per germline, CDR1 ENHRY and CDR2 SYGVKD. The CDR3 loop spans 14 amino acids. Here the CDR3 DNA reads TGTGCCATCAGCTGGGACAGGGAGGAAGATACGCAGTATTTT. Its protein product is CAISWDREEDTQYF.

The chain has TRBV6-1 and TRBJ2-7; 11 nucleotides align to TRBD1. CDR1 is MNHNS and CDR2 is SASEGT in the germline V gene. This CDR3 comprises 15 residues. The V and J ends lost 7 bases and 3 bases, in that order; junction bases with no gene match: 8. The CDR3 reads CASTGTGGSVYEQYF. The CDR3 DNA follows: TGTGCCAGCACCGGGACAGGGGGATCGGTCTACGAGCAGTACTTC.